The T cell receptor (beta chain) under discussion was sequenced for a study of OX40 agonist ivuxolimab in advanced cancers. Study-wide context: Every 2 weeks, patients received ivuxolimab intravenously, dosed at 0.01 to 10 mg/kg. Partial responses were achieved by three patients: one hepatocellular carcinoma, two cutaneous melanoma.

Libraries were prepared by immunoSEQ multiplex PCR; TCRdb keeps only in-frame clonotypes and omits some of them. The data show tens of thousands of clones, about 88% seen once. Sequenced material: CD4+ or CD8+ T cells sorted from blood, taken in a trial of the OX40 agonist ivuxolimab. The receptor's source is an adult with an advanced solid tumor such as melanoma, head and neck, liver or kidney cancer.

The CDR3 DNA follows: TGTGCCAGCAGCCGAGACTATTCCTACGAGCAGTACTTC. Translating it yields CASSRDYSYEQYF. The chain links TRBV6-1 to TRBJ2-7; TRBD2 is a possible D gene (5 bases). The CDR3 spans 13 residues. Germline loops: CDR1 MNHNS, CDR2 SASEGT. Trimming pared 6 bases from V and 1 base from J, leaving 10 bases between.